The clone carrying this T cell receptor beta chain has a single count. The sample comes from a study of blood T cell repertoires in COVID-19. Generated by immunoSEQ multiplex PCR, the TCRdb table keeps only in-frame clones and is missing some. This table holds 68,000 or so clones, about 90% found once. Trimming removed 4 bases at V and 3 bases at J, with 16 bases between. This CDR3 is 16 amino acids long. Germline assignment: CDR1 MNHEY and CDR2 SVGEGT. This clonotype was obtained from a man aged 50 to 60 with COVID-19, enrolled during active disease. Sequencing was performed on peripheral blood. The chain joins TRBV6-2 or TRBV6-3 to TRBJ1-5; weak D call: TRBD1 (6 bases). In DNA form, the CDR3 reads TGTGCCAGCAGTTTCATCTTGGGGGCTTACAATCAGCCCCAGCATTTT. Translation gives CASSFILGAYNQPQHF.